The source of this TCR beta chain is a study of vaccination and CD4 T cells after COVID-19. General study findings and limits: Investigators enrolled relatively few convalescent patients and included no early post-infection timepoints.

Indicated treatment: approximately 11-day PBMC culture with coronavirus spike peptide pools or control peptides (ViraFEST assay). Sequenced with the Oncomine TCR Beta short-read assay was DNA taken from cultured CD4+ T cells. TCRdb used MiXCR to reprocess the PCR reads, holding one entry per CDR3 protein. The table lists over 9,000 distinct CDR3 sequences, more than 60% of them singletons. Regarding this clonotype: Antigen specificity is unknown.

V lost 0 bases and J lost 2, with 14 bases in between. This CDR3 spans 16 amino acids. Germline V gene lookup returns CDR1 DFQATT and CDR2 SNEGSKA (reference sequence). The sequenced material came from CD4+ T cells from blood, cultured in vitro. The clonotype was recovered from a human donor who had recovered from COVID-19. The chain carries TRBV20-1 and TRBJ1-5; the D gene is possibly TRBD1 (5 bases). This CDR3 is CSARDGGEPGNQPQHF. For the CDR3, the DNA is TGCAGTGCTAGAGATGGGGGGGAGCCGGGCAATCAGCCCCAGCATTTT.